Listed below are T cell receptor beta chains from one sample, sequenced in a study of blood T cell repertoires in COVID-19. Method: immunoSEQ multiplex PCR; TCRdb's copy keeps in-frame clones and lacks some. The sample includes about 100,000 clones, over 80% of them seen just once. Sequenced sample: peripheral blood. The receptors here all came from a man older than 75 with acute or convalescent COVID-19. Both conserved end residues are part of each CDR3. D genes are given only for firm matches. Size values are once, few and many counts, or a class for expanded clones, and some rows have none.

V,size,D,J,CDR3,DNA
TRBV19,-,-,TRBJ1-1,CASSRSDMSDTEAFF,TGTGCCAGTAGTAGATCGGACATGAGCGACACTGAAGCTTTCTTT
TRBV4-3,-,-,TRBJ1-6,CASSQEQGSPLHF,TGCGCCAGCAGCCAAGAGCAGGGTTCACCCCTCCACTTT
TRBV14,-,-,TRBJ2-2,CASSQEEITGRGAPAGELFF,TGTGCCAGCAGCCAAGAAGAGATCACGGGCAGGGGGGCCCCGGCCGGGGAGCTGTTTTTT
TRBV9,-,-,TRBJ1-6,CASSVGSTSPLHF,TGTGCCAGCAGCGTTGGCAGTACATCACCCCTCCACTTT
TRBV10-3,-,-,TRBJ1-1,CAISGEGGTEAFF,TGTGCCATCAGTGGTGAGGGCGGCACTGAAGCTTTCTTT
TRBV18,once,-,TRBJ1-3,CASSPPSQAFSGNTIYF,TGTGCCAGCTCACCACCGTCCCAGGCATTCTCTGGAAACACCATATATTTT
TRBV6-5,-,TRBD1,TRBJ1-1,CASSRQGVNTEAFF,TGTGCCAGCAGTCGACAGGGAGTGAACACTGAAGCTTTCTTT
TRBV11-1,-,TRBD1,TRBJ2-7,CASSLGAGGTYEQYF,TGTGCCAGCAGCTTAGGGGCAGGGGGCACGTACGAGCAGTACTTC
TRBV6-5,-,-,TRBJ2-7,CASSSSTGGVYEQYF,-
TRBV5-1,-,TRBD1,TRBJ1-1,CASSWGQLNTEAFF,TGCGCCAGCAGCTGGGGACAGCTGAACACTGAAGCTTTCTTT
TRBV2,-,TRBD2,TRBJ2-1,CASSESGTGGEQFF,TGTGCCAGCAGTGAGAGCGGGACGGGGGGAGAGCAGTTCTTC
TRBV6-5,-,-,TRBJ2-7,CASSYEQSSYEQYF,TGTGCCAGCAGTTACGAACAGAGCTCCTACGAGCAGTACTTC
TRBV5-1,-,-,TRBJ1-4,CASSRTVNNEKLFF,TGCGCCAGCAGCCGGACAGTGAATAATGAAAAACTGTTTTTT
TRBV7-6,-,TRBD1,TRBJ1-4,CASSSIDRGNEKLFF,TGTGCCAGCAGCTCGATAGACAGGGGAAATGAAAAACTGTTTTTT
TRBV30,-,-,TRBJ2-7,CAWKADAYEQYF,TGTGCCTGGAAAGCGGACGCCTACGAGCAGTACTTC
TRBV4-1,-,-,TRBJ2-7,CASSLLAGPEQYF,TGCGCCAGCAGCCTCCTCGCAGGTCCCGAGCAGTACTTC
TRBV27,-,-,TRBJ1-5,CASSFTSSQPQHF,TGTGCCAGCAGTTTCACCTCGAGTCAGCCCCAGCATTTT
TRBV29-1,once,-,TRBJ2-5,CSVHRSEETQYF,TGCAGCGTGCACCGATCGGAGGAGACCCAGTACTTC
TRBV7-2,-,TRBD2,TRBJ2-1,CASSLVAGAHNEQFF,TGTGCCAGCAGCTTAGTTGCGGGAGCGCACAATGAGCAGTTCTTC
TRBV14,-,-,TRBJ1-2,CASSQVPFGRGYTF,TGTGCCAGCAGCCAAGTACCCTTTGGCCGAGGCTACACCTTC
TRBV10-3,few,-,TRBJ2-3,CATLLADTQYF,TGTGCCACCCTACTAGCTGACACGCAGTATTTT
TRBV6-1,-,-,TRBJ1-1,CASSPSEGVAFF,TGTGCCAGCAGTCCCTCAGAGGGAGTAGCTTTCTTT
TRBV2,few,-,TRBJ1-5,CASSEARGGRQPQHF,TGTGCCAGCAGTGAAGCTCGGGGGGGCAGGCAGCCCCAGCATTTT
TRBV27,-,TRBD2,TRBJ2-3,CASRPTGTRGGTDTQYF,TGTGCCAGCAGACCCACCGGGACTAGGGGTGGCACAGATACGCAGTATTTT
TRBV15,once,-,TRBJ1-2,CATSSQSKSYGYTF,TGTGCCACCAGCAGCCAAAGCAAGAGCTATGGCTACACCTTC
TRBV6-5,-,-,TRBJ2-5,CASSYRQSQETQYF,TGTGCCAGCAGTTACAGACAGAGTCAAGAGACCCAGTACTTC
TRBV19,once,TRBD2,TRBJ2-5,CASTDTSGAGETQYF,TGTGCCAGTACAGACACTAGCGGAGCCGGGGAGACCCAGTACTTC
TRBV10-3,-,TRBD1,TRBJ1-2,CAITNRDREAGYTF,TGTGCCATCACAAACAGGGACAGGGAAGCTGGCTACACCTTC
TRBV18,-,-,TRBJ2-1,CASSPSQQGGYNEQFF,TGTGCCAGCTCACCATCACAACAGGGAGGGTACAATGAGCAGTTCTTC
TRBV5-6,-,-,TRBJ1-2,CASSRRAREAVGNDGYTF,TGTGCCAGCAGCCGAAGGGCACGGGAAGCGGTGGGAAACGATGGCTACACCTTC
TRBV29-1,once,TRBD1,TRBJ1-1,CSSKRDRGATEAFF,TGCAGCTCAAAAAGGGACAGGGGTGCCACTGAAGCTTTCTTT
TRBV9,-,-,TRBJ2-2,CASSVVPAKNTGELFF,TGTGCCAGCAGCGTAGTGCCAGCGAAGAACACCGGGGAGCTGTTTTTT
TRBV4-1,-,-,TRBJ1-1,CASSQGGRTGGTEAFF,TGCGCCAGCAGCCAAGGGGGTCGGACCGGAGGGACTGAAGCTTTCTTT
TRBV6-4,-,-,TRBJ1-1,CASSADRQNTEAFF,TGTGCCAGCAGTGCTGACAGGCAGAACACTGAAGCTTTCTTT
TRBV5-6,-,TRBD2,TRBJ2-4,CASSPLAGGLVGIQYF,TGTGCCAGCAGCCCCCTAGCGGGAGGTTTGGTGGGCATTCAGTACTTC
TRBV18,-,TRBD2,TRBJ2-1,CASSPPTSGRGEQFF,TGTGCCAGCTCACCACCGACTAGCGGGAGAGGTGAGCAGTTCTTC
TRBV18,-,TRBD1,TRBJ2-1,CASSAGQVSYNEQFF,TGTGCCAGCTCCGCGGGACAGGTATCCTACAATGAGCAGTTCTTC
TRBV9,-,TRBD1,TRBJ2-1,CASSVGQGRVNVENEQFF,TGTGCCAGCAGCGTAGGACAGGGTAGGGTGAATGTTGAGAATGAGCAGTTCTTC
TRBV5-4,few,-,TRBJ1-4,CASSLRGRGNEKLFF,TGTGCCAGCAGCCTGCGCGGCAGGGGTAATGAAAAACTGTTTTTT
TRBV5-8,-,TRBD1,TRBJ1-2,CASITGTGLYGYTF,TGTGCCAGCATCACCGGGACAGGCCTATATGGCTACACCTTC
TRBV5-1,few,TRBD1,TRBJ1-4,CASSSGQGYEKLFF,TGCGCCAGCAGTAGTGGACAGGGGTATGAAAAACTGTTTTTT
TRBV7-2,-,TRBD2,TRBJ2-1,CASSSGGLAAGNEQFF,TGTGCCAGCAGCTCAGGGGGACTAGCGGCGGGGAATGAGCAGTTCTTC
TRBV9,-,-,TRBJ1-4,CASSPRGQFNEKLFF,TGTGCCAGCAGCCCCAGAGGACAGTTTAATGAAAAACTGTTTTTT
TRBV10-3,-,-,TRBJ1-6,CAIRRPAVEGSPLHF,TGTGCCATCAGGAGACCGGCTGTGGAGGGTTCACCCCTCCACTTT
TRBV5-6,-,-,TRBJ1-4,CASSLREATEKLFF,TGTGCCAGCAGCCTCAGGGAAGCGACTGAAAAACTGTTTTTT
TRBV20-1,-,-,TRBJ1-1,CSTGTNTEAFF,TGCAGCACAGGTACTAACACTGAAGCTTTCTTT
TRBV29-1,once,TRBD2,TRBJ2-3,CSPSGLAGLSTDTQYF,TGCAGCCCGTCGGGACTAGCGGGCCTAAGCACAGATACGCAGTATTTT
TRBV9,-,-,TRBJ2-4,CASSVDGGQWRDLAKNIQYF,TGTGCCAGCAGCGTAGATGGTGGACAGTGGAGAGATCTAGCCAAAAACATTCAGTACTTC
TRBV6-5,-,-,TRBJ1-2,CASSNPGTNGYTF,TGTGCCAGCAGTAACCCAGGAACGAATGGCTACACCTTC
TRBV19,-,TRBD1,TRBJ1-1,CASSKETGSSTEAFF,TGTGCCAGTAGTAAGGAGACAGGGTCGAGCACTGAAGCTTTCTTT
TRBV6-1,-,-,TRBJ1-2,CASSEALRGDGYTF,TGTGCCAGCAGTGAAGCGCTGAGAGGAGATGGCTACACCTTC
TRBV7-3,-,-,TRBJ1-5,CASSFSVNQPQHF,TGTGCCAGCAGCTTTTCAGTAAATCAGCCCCAGCATTTT
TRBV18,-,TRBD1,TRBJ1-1,CASSGDRENTEAFF,TGTGCCAGCTCAGGCGACAGGGAGAACACTGAAGCTTTCTTT
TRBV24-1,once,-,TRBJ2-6,CATSEGGSGANVLTF,TGTGCCACCAGTGAAGGGGGTAGTGGGGCCAACGTCCTGACTTTC
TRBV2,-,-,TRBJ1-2,CATLWGGKNYGYTF,TGTGCCACCCTTTGGGGGGGGAAGAACTATGGCTACACCTTC
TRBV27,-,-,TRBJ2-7,CASSPTGYYEQYF,TGTGCCAGCAGTCCAACAGGGTACTACGAGCAGTACTTC
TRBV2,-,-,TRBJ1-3,CASTPDTFSGNTIYF,TGTGCCAGCACCCCCGACACCTTCTCTGGAAACACCATATATTTT
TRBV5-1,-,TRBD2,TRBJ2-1,CASSHQRGGDNEQFF,TGCGCCAGCAGCCACCAGCGGGGAGGGGACAATGAGCAGTTCTTC
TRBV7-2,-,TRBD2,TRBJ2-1,CASSLGVTSGAEQFF,TGTGCCAGCAGCTTGGGGGTGACTAGCGGGGCAGAGCAGTTCTTC